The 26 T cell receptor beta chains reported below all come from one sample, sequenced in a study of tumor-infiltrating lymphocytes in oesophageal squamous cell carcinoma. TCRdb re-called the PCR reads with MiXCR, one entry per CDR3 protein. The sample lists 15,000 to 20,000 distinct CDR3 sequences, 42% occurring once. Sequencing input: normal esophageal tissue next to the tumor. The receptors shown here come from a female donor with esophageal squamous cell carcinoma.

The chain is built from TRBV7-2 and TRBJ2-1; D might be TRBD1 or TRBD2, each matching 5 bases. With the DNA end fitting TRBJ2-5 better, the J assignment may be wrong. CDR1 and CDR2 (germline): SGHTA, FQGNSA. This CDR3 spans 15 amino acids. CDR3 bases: TGTGCCAGCAGACCACGGCGAGGGGCGAAGGAGACCCAGTACTTC. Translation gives CASRPRRGAKETQYF.

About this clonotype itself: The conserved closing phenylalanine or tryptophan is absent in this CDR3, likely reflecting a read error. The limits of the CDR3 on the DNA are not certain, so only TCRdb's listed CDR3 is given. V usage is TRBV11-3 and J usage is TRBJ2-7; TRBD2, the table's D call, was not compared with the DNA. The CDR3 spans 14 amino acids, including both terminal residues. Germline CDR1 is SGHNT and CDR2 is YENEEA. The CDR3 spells CASSSGRYGYTFGS.

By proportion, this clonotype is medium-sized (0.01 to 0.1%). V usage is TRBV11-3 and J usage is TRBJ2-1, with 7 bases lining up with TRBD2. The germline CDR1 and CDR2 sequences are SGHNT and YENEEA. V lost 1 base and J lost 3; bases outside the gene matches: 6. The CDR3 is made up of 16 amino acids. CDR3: CASSLAPAGIYNEQFF. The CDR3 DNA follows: TGTGCCAGCAGCTTAGCACCAGCGGGGATCTACAATGAGCAGTTCTTC.

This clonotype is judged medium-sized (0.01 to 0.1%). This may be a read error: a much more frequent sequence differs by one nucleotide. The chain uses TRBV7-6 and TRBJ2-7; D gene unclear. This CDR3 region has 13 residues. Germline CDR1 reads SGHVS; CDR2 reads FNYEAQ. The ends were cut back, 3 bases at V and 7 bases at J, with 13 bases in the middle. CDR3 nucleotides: TGTGCCAGCAGCTTTCAGTCGTACAATGAGCAGTACTTC. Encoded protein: CASSFQSYNEQYF.

The CDR3 nucleotides read TGTGCCTCGGTCCTCTCTGGGGCCAACGTCCTGACTTTC. Translated, it gives CASVLSGANVLTF. This chain joins TRBV28 and TRBJ2-6; D unclear. The V gene's germline CDR1 is MDHEN and CDR2 SYDVKM. Trimming left V 11 bases short and J 0 bases short, with 8 bases between. The CDR3 loop spans 13 amino acids.

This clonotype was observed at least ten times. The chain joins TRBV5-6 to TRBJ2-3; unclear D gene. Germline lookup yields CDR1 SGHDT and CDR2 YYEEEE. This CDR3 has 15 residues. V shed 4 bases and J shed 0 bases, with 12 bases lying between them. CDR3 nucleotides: TGTGCCAGCAGCCCTGGGATTTCTAGCACAGATACGCAGTATTTT. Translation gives CASSPGISSTDTQYF.

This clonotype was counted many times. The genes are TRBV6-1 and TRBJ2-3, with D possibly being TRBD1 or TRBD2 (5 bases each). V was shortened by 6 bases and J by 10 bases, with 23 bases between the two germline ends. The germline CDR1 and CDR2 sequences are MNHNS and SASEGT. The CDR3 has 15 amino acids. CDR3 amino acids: CASSLGSGDGSPQYF. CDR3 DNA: TGTGCCAGCAGCCTAGGGTCCGGGGACGGATCCCCGCAGTATTTT.

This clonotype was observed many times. The CDR3 DNA sequence: TGTGCCAGCAGCCACTGGACTAGCGGGAGTTACGAGCAGTACTTC. This codes for CASSHWTSGSYEQYF. The chain links TRBV14 to TRBJ2-7; 13 bases map to TRBD2. V gave up 3 bases and J gave up 4 bases; unmatched junction bases: 3. Per the germline V gene, CDR1 is SGHDN and CDR2 is FVKESK. This CDR3 is built from 15 residues. The full variable domain, in which reference TRBV14 and TRBJ2-7 provide the parts outside the CDR3, is EAGVTQFPSHSVIEKGQTVTLRCDPISGHDNLYWYRRVMGKEIKFLLHFVKESKQDESGMPNNRFLAERTGGTYSTLKVQPAELEDSGVYFCASSHWTSGSYEQYFGPGTRLTVT.

The CDR3 here is CASSLGTRQETQYF. CDR3 DNA: TGTGCCAGCAGCTTAGGGACGCGACAAGAGACCCAGTACTTC. This chain joins TRBV7-2 and TRBJ2-5, with D uncertain. The CDR3 has 14 residues. Germline CDR1 reads SGHTA; CDR2 reads FQGNSA. V was cut by 1 base and J by 2 bases, with 8 bases left in between.

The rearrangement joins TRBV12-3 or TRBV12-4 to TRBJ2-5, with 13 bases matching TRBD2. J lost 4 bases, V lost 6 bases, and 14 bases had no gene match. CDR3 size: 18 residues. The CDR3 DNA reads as TGTGCCAGCAGCTCCCCGGGGGGACTAGCGGGACTTGGAGAGACCCAGTACTTC. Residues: CASSSPGGLAGLGETQYF.

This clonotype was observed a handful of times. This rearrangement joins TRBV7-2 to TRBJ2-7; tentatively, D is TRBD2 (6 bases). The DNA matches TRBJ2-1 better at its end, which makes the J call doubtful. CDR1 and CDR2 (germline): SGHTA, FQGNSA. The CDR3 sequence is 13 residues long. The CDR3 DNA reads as TGTGCCAGCAGCTCGGGGGTTTCCCATGAGCAGTTCTTC. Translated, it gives CASSSGVSHEQFF.

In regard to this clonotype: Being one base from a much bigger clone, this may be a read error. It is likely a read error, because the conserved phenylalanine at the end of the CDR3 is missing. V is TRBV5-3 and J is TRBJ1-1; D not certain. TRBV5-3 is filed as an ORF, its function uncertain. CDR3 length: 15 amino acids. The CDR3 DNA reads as TGTGCCAGCAGCTTGGTCGCGGAAGTAGACACTGAAGCTTTCTTG. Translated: CASSLVAEVDTEAFL.

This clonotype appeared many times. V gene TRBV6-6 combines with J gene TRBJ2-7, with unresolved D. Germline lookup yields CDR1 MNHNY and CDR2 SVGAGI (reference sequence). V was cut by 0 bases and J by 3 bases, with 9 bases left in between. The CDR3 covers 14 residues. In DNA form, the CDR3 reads TGTGCCAGCAGTTACTCGATAGCCGGCTACGAGCAGTACTTC. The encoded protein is CASSYSIAGYEQYF.

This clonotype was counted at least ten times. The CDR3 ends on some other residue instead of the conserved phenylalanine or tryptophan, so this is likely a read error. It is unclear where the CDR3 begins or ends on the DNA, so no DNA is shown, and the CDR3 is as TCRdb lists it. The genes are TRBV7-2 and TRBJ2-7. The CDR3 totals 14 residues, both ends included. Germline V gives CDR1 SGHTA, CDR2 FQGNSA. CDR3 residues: CASSLRNYGYTFGS.

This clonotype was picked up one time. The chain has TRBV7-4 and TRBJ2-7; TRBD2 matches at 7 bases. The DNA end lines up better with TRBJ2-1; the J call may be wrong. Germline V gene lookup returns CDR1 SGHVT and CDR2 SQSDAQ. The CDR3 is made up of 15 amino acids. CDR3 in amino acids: CASSASGTRNNEQFF. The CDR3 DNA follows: TGTGCCAGCAGCGCTAGCGGAACGCGGAACAATGAGCAGTTCTTC.

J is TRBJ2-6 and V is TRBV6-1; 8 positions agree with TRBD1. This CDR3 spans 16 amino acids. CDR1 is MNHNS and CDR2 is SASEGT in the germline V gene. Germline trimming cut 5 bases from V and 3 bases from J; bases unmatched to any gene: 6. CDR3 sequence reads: CASSLQGAFGANVLTF. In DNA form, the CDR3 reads TGTGCCAGCAGTTTGCAGGGGGCGTTTGGGGCCAACGTCCTGACTTTC.

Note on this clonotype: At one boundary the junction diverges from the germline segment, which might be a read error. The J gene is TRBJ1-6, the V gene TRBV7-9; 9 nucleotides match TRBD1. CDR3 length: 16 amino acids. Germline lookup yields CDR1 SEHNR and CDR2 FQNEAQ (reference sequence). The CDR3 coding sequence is TGTGTCAGCAGCTTAGAGACAGGGGGTTTCAGCTACGAGCAGTACTTT. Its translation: CVSSLETGGFSYEQYF.

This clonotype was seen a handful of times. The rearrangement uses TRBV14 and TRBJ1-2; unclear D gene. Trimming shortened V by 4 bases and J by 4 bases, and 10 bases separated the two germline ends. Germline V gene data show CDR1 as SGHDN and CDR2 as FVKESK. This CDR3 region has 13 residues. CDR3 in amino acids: CASSRVAAYGYTF. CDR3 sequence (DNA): TGTGCCAGCAGCCGCGTGGCGGCCTATGGCTACACCTTC. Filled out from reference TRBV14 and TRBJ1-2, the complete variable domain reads EAGVTQFPSHSVIEKGQTVTLRCDPISGHDNLYWYRRVMGKEIKFLLHFVKESKQDESGMPNNRFLAERTGGTYSTLKVQPAELEDSGVYFCASSRVAAYGYTFGSGTRLTVV.

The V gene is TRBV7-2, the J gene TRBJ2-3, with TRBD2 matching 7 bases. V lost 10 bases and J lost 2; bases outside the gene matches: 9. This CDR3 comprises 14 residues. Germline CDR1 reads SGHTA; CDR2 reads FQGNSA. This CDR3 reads CATRLASNTDTQYF. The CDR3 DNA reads TGTGCCACCAGACTAGCATCTAACACAGATACGCAGTATTTT.

CDR3 region: CASSSTGVDEAFF. The CDR3 coding sequence is TGTGCCAGCAGCTCAACAGGGGTGGATGAAGCTTTCTTT. The chain has TRBV7-4 and TRBJ1-1; 7 nucleotides match TRBD1. Unmatched junction bases numbered 6, after V lost 4 bases and J lost 7 bases. Per the germline V gene, CDR1 is SGHVT and CDR2 is SQSDAQ. The CDR3 spans 13 residues. The whole variable domain, remainder taken from reference TRBV7-4 and TRBJ1-1, is GAGVSQSPRYKVAKRGRDVALRCDSISGHVTLYWYRQTLGQGSEVLTYSQSDAQRDKSGRPSGRFSAERPERSVSTLKIQRTEQGDSAVYLCASSSTGVDEAFFGQGTRLTVV.

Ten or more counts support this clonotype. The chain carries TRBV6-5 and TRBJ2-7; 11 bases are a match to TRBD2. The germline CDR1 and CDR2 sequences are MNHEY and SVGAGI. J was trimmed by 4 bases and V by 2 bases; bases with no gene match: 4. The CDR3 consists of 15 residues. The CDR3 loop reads CASSYGTSGGYEQYF. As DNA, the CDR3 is TGTGCCAGCAGTTACGGGACTAGCGGAGGTTACGAGCAGTACTTC.

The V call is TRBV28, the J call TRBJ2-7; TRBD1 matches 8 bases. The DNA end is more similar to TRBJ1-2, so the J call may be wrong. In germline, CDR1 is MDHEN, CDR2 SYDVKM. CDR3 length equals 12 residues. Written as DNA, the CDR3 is TGTGCCATCCGGGACAGGAGCTATGGCTACACCTTC. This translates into CAIRDRSYGYTF.

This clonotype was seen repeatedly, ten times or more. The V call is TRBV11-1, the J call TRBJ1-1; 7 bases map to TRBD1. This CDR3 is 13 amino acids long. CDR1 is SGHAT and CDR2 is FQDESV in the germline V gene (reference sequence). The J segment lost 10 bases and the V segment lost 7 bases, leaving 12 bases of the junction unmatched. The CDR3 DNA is TGTGCCAGCACCCGGGTGCAGGGGGGTCGAGCTTTCTTT. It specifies CASTRVQGGRAFF.

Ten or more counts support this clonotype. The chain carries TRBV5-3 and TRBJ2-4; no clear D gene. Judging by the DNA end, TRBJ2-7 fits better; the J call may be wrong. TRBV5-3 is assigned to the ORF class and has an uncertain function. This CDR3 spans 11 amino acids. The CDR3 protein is CARSFIGEQYF. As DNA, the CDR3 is TGTGCCAGAAGCTTTATCGGCGAGCAGTACTTC.

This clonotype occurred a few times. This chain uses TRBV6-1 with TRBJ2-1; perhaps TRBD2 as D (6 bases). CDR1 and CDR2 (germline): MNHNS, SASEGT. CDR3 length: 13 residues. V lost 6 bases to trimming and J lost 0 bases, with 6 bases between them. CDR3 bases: TGTGCCAGCAGGACTAGCTCCTACAATGAGCAGTTCTTC. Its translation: CASRTSSYNEQFF.

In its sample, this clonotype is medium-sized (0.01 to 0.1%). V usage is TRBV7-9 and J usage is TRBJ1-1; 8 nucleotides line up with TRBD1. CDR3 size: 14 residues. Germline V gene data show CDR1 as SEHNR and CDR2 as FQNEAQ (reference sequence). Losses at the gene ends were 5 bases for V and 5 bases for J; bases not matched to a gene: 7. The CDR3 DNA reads TGTGCCAGCAGCGACAGGGGTGTAAGGACTGAAGCTTTCTTT. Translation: CASSDRGVRTEAFF.